These 29 T cell receptor beta chains came from one sample sequenced in a study of high-grade serous ovarian cancer treatment subgroups. Repertoires were generated with immunoSEQ multiplex PCR, while TCRdb's copy carries only in-frame clones and drops some. The table lists around 7,700 clones, about 69% of them singletons. Tumor samples were taken before definitive surgery or chemotherapy. Sequencing was performed on tumor tissue. The origin of the receptors is a human donor with high-grade serous ovarian cancer.

This rearrangement joins TRBV21-1 to TRBJ2-3; the table's D call, TRBD2, has no DNA check behind it. TRBV21-1 is an annotated pseudogene. The CDR3 is 16 residues long. CDR3 bases: TGTGCCAGCAGCAAAGCACTGGAGGAGGGCGCAGATACGCAGTATTTT. It codes for CASSKALEEGADTQYF.

The V gene is TRBV21-1, the J gene TRBJ1-1; TRBD1, the table's D call, lacks a check against the DNA. TRBV21-1 is a known pseudogene. CDR3 length: 13 residues. The CDR3 sequence: CASSTGHRREAFF. DNA of the CDR3: TGTGCCAGCAGCACTGGACACCGGCGTGAAGCTTTCTTT.

This clone has just a few counts. The rearrangement uses TRBV4-3 and TRBJ2-3, with TRBD1 matching over 10 bases. Germline trimming cut 0 bases from V and 0 bases from J; bases unmatched to any gene: 9. Germline V gene sequence: CDR1 LGHNA, CDR2 YSLEER. The CDR3 extends over 19 amino acids. The CDR3 DNA follows: TGCGCCAGCAGCCAAGATGTGGACAGGGGGTCTTCTAGCACAGATACGCAGTATTTT. Amino acid sequence: CASSQDVDRGSSSTDTQYF.

V gene TRBV5-1 combines with J gene TRBJ2-4; 7 nucleotides agree with TRBD1. CDR1 is SGHRS and CDR2 is YFSETQ in the germline V gene. Losses at the gene ends were 4 bases for V and 8 bases for J; bases not matched to a gene: 9. CDR3 size: 14 residues. CDR3 DNA: TGCGCCAGCAGCCTCGGGGATCAGGGGGACATTCAGTACTTC. It encodes CASSLGDQGDIQYF.

This clone was recorded a few times. The chain combines TRBV28 with TRBJ1-4; D gene unclear. Trimming took 7 bases from V and 3 from J, leaving 9 bases between them. CDR3 length equals 13 residues. CDR1 MDHEN and CDR2 SYDVKM come from the germline V gene. CDR3 nucleotides: TGTGCCAGCACCGCCCGGGCTAATGAAAAACTGTTTTTT. As protein: CASTARANEKLFF.

This clone occurred once. The rearrangement links TRBV6-5 to TRBJ2-7; a possible D gene is TRBD1 (6 bases). V dropped 8 bases and J dropped 5 bases, with 13 bases sitting between them. Germline CDR1 reads MNHEY; CDR2 reads SVGAGI. CDR3 length: 12 residues. The CDR3 DNA reads as TGTGCCAGCTACAGGGTTGCGGACGAGCAGTACTTC. As protein: CASYRVADEQYF.

The V and J genes are TRBV27 and TRBJ1-3, with TRBD1 matching over 7 bases. The V segment lost 11 bases and the J segment 5 bases; nucleotides outside the gene matches: 15. The CDR3 runs 15 residues. Germline loops: CDR1 MNHEY, CDR2 SMNVEV (reference sequence). The CDR3 loop is CAPRSPRGRRNTIYF. CDR3 DNA: TGTGCCCCTCGTTCCCCGAGGGGGCGAAGAAACACCATATATTTT.

The chain joins TRBV10-3 to TRBJ1-6; 9 nucleotides agree with TRBD1. Losses at the gene ends were 9 bases for V and 3 bases for J; bases not matched to a gene: 3. Per the germline V gene, CDR1 is ENHRY and CDR2 is SYGVKD. The CDR3 consists of 14 residues. The CDR3 region has the DNA TGTGCCATTGGGACAGGGAACTATAATTCACCCCTCCACTTT. Translated: CAIGTGNYNSPLHF.

The chain couples TRBV4-3 to TRBJ1-2; D is possibly TRBD1 (5 bases). CDR1 is LGHNA and CDR2 is YSLEER in the germline V gene. The CDR3 runs 14 residues. V was trimmed by 0 bases and J by 8 bases, leaving 13 bases between them. CDR3 loop: CASSQDRGAGGYTF. CDR3 nucleotide sequence: TGCGCCAGCAGCCAAGATAGGGGAGCGGGGGGCTACACCTTC.

This clone was observed a few times. V and J are TRBV7-3 and TRBJ1-1; D is ambiguous. This CDR3 region has 13 residues. The V gene's germline CDR1 is SGHTA and CDR2 FQGTGA. Trimming left V 5 bases short and J 7 bases short, with 14 bases between. The CDR3, as DNA: TGTGCCAGCAGCGCGGTAATAGGGATTGAAGCTTTCTTT. It yields the protein CASSAVIGIEAFF.

The genes are TRBV5-5 and TRBJ2-2; no clear D. The CDR3 extends over 15 amino acids. With 0 bases removed from V and 0 bases from J, the gap between germline ends came to 6 bases. CDR1 is SGHKS and CDR2 is YYEKEE in the germline V gene (reference sequence). CDR3 loop: CASSLEGSNTGELFF. DNA for the CDR3: TGTGCCAGCAGCTTGGAGGGCTCGAACACCGGGGAGCTGTTTTTT.

The rearrangement uses TRBV7-9 and TRBJ2-5; 15 bases fit TRBD2. V gave up 4 bases and J gave up 2 bases; unmatched junction bases: 8. Looked up from germline, CDR1 is SEHNR and CDR2 is FQNEAQ (reference sequence). This CDR3 comprises 18 residues. CDR3 in amino acids: CASSYGTSGRYSQETQYF. Written as DNA, the CDR3 is TGTGCCAGCAGCTACGGGACTAGCGGGAGGTACTCACAAGAGACCCAGTACTTC. Filled out from reference TRBV7-9 and TRBJ2-5, the complete variable domain reads DTGVSQNPRHKITKRGQNVTFRCDPISEHNRLYWYRQTLGQGPEFLTYFQNEAQLEKSRLLSDRFSAERPKGSFSTLEIQRTEQGDSAMYLCASSYGTSGRYSQETQYFGPGTRLLVL.

The V and J genes are TRBV6-4 and TRBJ2-6; 7 bases align to TRBD1. V gave up 4 bases and J gave up 0 bases; unmatched junction bases: 6. The CDR3 extends over 17 amino acids. CDR1 is MRHNA and CDR2 is SNTAGT in the germline V gene. The DNA for the CDR3 is TGTGCCAGCAGTGCAACAGGGGTCCCCTCTGGGGCCAACGTCCTGACTTTC. Its translation: CASSATGVPSGANVLTF.

The gene calls are TRBV28 and TRBJ2-7; D might be TRBD2 (5 bases). CDR1 is MDHEN and CDR2 is SYDVKM in the germline V gene. V lost 6 bases, J lost 2 bases, and 14 bases lay in between. The CDR3 is made up of 14 amino acids. The CDR3 loop reads CASSDPTGTYEQYF. For the CDR3, the DNA is TGTGCCAGCAGCGACCCGACCGGGACCTACGAGCAGTACTTC. Combining the CDR3 with reference TRBV28 and TRBJ2-7 gives the whole variable domain DVKVTQSSRYLVKRTGEKVFLECVQDMDHENMFWYRQDPGLGLRLIYFSYDVKMKEKGDIPEGYSVSREKKERFSLILESASTNQTSMYLCASSDPTGTYEQYFGPGTRLTVT.

V and J are TRBV7-9 and TRBJ2-7; D is uncertain. CDR1 is SEHNR, CDR2 FQNEAQ, per germline (reference sequence). The CDR3 loop spans 14 amino acids. Trimming removed 5 bases at V and 0 bases at J, with 11 bases between. Here the CDR3 DNA reads TGTGCCAGCAGCCCCGATCCTAGCTCCTACGAGCAGTACTTC. This encodes CASSPDPSSYEQYF.

The chain joins TRBV7-3 to TRBJ2-7; possibly TRBD2 for D (6 bases). The length of the CDR3 is 15 residues. Trimming pared 0 bases from V and 9 bases from J, leaving 18 bases between. The germline gives CDR1 SGHTA, CDR2 FQGTGA. The CDR3 sequence: CASSLTWRDLRGQYF. The CDR3 DNA is TGTGCCAGCAGCTTAACTTGGCGGGACCTGCGGGGGCAGTACTTC.

The chain recombines TRBV27 with TRBJ2-3; D is uncertain. Germline V gives CDR1 MNHEY, CDR2 SMNVEV (reference sequence). V was clipped by 6 bases and J by 2 bases, with 9 bases between them. The CDR3 covers 13 residues. In DNA form, the CDR3 reads TGTGCCAGCAGAACGCACCTCACAGATACGCAGTATTTT. Its translation is CASRTHLTDTQYF.

This clone has only one observation. The rearrangement joins TRBV7-2 to TRBJ1-5, with D unresolved. CDR1 is SGHTA and CDR2 is FQGNSA in the germline V gene. The CDR3 is 15 amino acids. Trimming stripped 5 bases from V and 4 bases from J, with 15 bases between. CDR3 protein: CASSATRAPNQPQHF. CDR3 nucleotides: TGTGCCAGCAGCGCCACGAGGGCTCCGAATCAGCCCCAGCATTTT.

The chain carries TRBV28 and TRBJ2-1, with 10 bases matching TRBD2. This CDR3 spans 17 amino acids. CDR1 is MDHEN and CDR2 is SYDVKM in the germline V gene. Trimming took 10 bases from V and 1 from J; bases not matched to a gene: 13. In DNA, the CDR3 is TGTGCCACCCGGACTAGCGGAGGGCTGGGGTCCTACAATGAGCAGTTCTTC. Encoded protein: CATRTSGGLGSYNEQFF.

This clone was seen once. The chain links TRBV21-1 to TRBJ2-1; TRBD1, the table's D call, lacks a check against the DNA. TRBV21-1 constitutes a pseudogene. The CDR3 runs 17 residues. The CDR3 DNA reads TGTGCCAGCAGCAAAGGGGGACAGCGGGCCCTCCGCAATGAGCAGTTCTTC. Amino acids: CASSKGGQRALRNEQFF.

This chain connects TRBV7-6 to TRBJ2-1, with 8 bases fitting TRBD1. From germline, CDR1 is SGHVS and CDR2 FNYEAQ. The CDR3 sequence is 17 residues long. After removal of 1 base from V and 8 bases from J, the junction contained 13 bases not matched to a gene. The CDR3 region is CASSLGDWAGGMDEQFF. The CDR3 bases are TGTGCCAGCAGCTTAGGCGATTGGGCAGGGGGCATGGATGAGCAGTTCTTC.

The genes are TRBV2 and TRBJ2-4; D not certain. Germline V gene lookup returns CDR1 SNHLY and CDR2 FYNNEI. The CDR3 loop spans 13 amino acids. V lost 2 bases to trimming and J lost 12 bases, with 14 bases between them. CDR3: CASSERGSGSQYF. The CDR3 bases are TGTGCCAGCAGTGAAAGAGGATCCGGCTCTCAGTACTTC.

The rearrangement links TRBV7-3 to TRBJ2-5, with D perhaps matching TRBD2 (5 bases). V was pared by 1 base and J by 5 bases, with 17 bases between. Germline V CDR1 and CDR2: SGHTA, FQGTGA. The CDR3 has 16 residues. CDR3 region: CASSLMGGGPIETQYF. CDR3 sequence (DNA): TGTGCCAGCAGCTTAATGGGTGGCGGGCCAATTGAGACCCAGTACTTC.

V is TRBV7-9 and J is TRBJ1-4; 8 bases are shared with TRBD1. CDR1 is SEHNR and CDR2 is FQNEAQ in the germline V gene (reference sequence). The CDR3 is 15 amino acids. Trimming took 5 bases from V and 4 from J; bases not matched to a gene: 6. CDR3 sequence reads: CASSQTGASNEKLFF. CDR3 sequence (DNA): TGTGCCAGCAGCCAGACAGGGGCCAGTAATGAAAAACTGTTTTTT.

This chain links TRBV13 with TRBJ2-5; tentatively, D is TRBD1 (7 bases). Trimming left V 4 bases short and J 5 bases short, with 14 bases between. CDR3 size: 14 residues. The V gene's germline CDR1 is PRHDT and CDR2 FYEKMQ (reference sequence). The CDR3 is CASSSSRGVETQYF. The CDR3 DNA reads as TGTGCCAGCAGCTCCAGCAGGGGGGTGGAGACCCAGTACTTC.

By proportion, this clone is medium-sized. V gene TRBV11-3 combines with J gene TRBJ1-1; possibly TRBD1 for D (5 bases). The CDR3 extends over 14 amino acids. Trimming removed 2 bases at V and 0 bases at J, with 7 bases between. The germline CDR1 and CDR2 sequences are SGHNT and YENEEA. CDR3 DNA: TGTGCCAGCAGCTTAAAGGGGTTGAACACTGAAGCTTTCTTT. Translated: CASSLKGLNTEAFF.

The rearrangement uses TRBV6-6 and TRBJ2-7, with D possibly being TRBD1 (6 bases). The germline V gene has CDR1 MNHNY and CDR2 SVGAGI (reference sequence). The CDR3 spans 15 residues. The V end lost 2 bases, the J end lost 4 bases, and 15 bases lay between the germline ends. This CDR3 reads CASSYTEQGGYEQYF. CDR3 nucleotides: TGTGCCAGCAGTTACACAGAACAGGGTGGGTACGAGCAGTACTTC.

The CDR3 loop reads CASRAVETQYF. In nucleotides, the CDR3 is TGTGCCAGCAGAGCTGTGGAGACCCAGTACTTC. This chain connects TRBV28 to TRBJ2-5; D uncertain. The V gene's germline CDR1 is MDHEN and CDR2 SYDVKM. The CDR3 spans 11 residues. V was pared by 6 bases and J by 5 bases, with 7 bases between.

The CDR3 spells CASSFGGSYNEQFF. For the CDR3, the DNA is TGTGCCAGCAGTTTTGGGGGGTCCTACAATGAGCAGTTCTTC. The chain couples TRBV27 to TRBJ2-1; D is possibly TRBD2 (6 bases). Trimming removed 3 bases at V and 1 base at J, with 7 bases between. From germline, CDR1 is MNHEY and CDR2 SMNVEV (reference sequence). This CDR3 has 14 amino acids.